This T cell receptor beta chain emerged from a study of control samples from healthy donors and cancer patients. Sequencing used immunoSEQ multiplex PCR; TCRdb keeps in-frame clones, though not all of them. The sample shows about 120,000 clones, roughly 91% of them seen only once. The germline gives CDR1 SEHNR, CDR2 FQNEAQ (reference sequence). V was cut by 4 bases and J by 8 bases, with 11 bases left in between. CDR3 length equals 12 residues. This sequence was found in a man aged 45-65 years with head and neck cancer. The sequenced sample was PBMCs. The chain joins TRBV7-9 to TRBJ1-2; D is ambiguous. CDR3 sequence reads: CASSYEGWGYTF. Written as DNA, the CDR3 is TGTGCCAGCAGCTATGAGGGATGGGGCTACACCTTC.